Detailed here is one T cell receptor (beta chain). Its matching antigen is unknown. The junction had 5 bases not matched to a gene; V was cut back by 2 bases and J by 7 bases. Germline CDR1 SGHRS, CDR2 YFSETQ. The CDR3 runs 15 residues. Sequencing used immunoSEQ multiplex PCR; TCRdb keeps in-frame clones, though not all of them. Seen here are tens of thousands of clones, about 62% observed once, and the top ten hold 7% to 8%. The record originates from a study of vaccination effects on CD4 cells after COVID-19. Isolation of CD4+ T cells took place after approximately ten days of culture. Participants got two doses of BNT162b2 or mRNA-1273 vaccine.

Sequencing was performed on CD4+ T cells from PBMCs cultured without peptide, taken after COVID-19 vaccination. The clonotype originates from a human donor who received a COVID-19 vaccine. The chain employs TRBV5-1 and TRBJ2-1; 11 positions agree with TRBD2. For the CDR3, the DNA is TGCGCCAGCAGCTTAGAACTAGCGGGAGCGAATGAGCAGTTCTTC. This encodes CASSLELAGANEQFF.